This T cell receptor beta chain is drawn from a study of blood T cell repertoires in COVID-19. Whole-study context: Sample material is recorded as cDNA or gDNA derived from T cells, B-cell-depleted T cells, or PBMCs.

Some clones are missing from TCRdb's copy, which holds only in-frame ones; the method was immunoSEQ multiplex PCR. Of about 230,000 clones detected, approximately 87% appear once; the ten largest clones hold 2.6%. In its sample, this clone was seen once. The length of the CDR3 is 13 residues. Germline V lookup: CDR1 SGDLS, CDR2 YYNGEE. The ends were cut back, 0 bases at V and 5 bases at J, with 8 bases in the middle. The J gene is TRBJ1-2, the V gene TRBV9, with D tentatively TRBD1 (6 bases). The sample comprised peripheral blood. The sequence came from a woman between 65 and 79 years old with active or convalescent COVID-19. The chain's CDR3 is CASSVGDKYGYTF. In nucleotides, the CDR3 is TGTGCCAGCAGCGTAGGGGACAAATATGGCTACACCTTC.